This T cell receptor (beta chain) was captured by sequencing in a study of blood T cell repertoires in COVID-19. Study in general: The analysed material was cDNA or gDNA that came from T cells, B-cell-depleted T cells, or PBMCs.

The sample holds a few counts of this clone. Methods used by the authors: Counts of nucleated cells, estimated from reference gene primer amplification, were obtained. Generated by immunoSEQ multiplex PCR, the TCRdb table keeps only in-frame clones and is missing some. V and J calls plus clone size are reproduced from that table; the DNA served to infer D and trimming. The repertoire holds some 150,000 clones, approximately 84% seen once, with around 13% in the top ten. Germline V gene sequence: CDR1 SGHRS, CDR2 YFSETQ. CDR3 length: 12 amino acids. The V end was cut by 5 bases, the J end by 7 bases, with 13 bases between.

The genes are TRBV5-1 and TRBJ2-7; maybe TRBD1 (5 bases). The sequence derives from a woman over 75 with acute or convalescent COVID-19. Sequencing was done on a sample of peripheral blood. CDR3 DNA: TGCGCCAGCAGTTTTCAGGGCGAAGAGCAGTACTTC. This codes for CASSFQGEEQYF.